What follows is one TCR beta chain and its context. Some clones are missing from TCRdb's copy, which holds only in-frame ones; the method was immunoSEQ multiplex PCR. In the table there are some 4,200 clones, approximately 93% of which are singletons. The data are from a study of T cell clonotyping in hematopoietic cell transplantation. V trimming: 2 bases; J trimming: 2 bases; junction bases outside the gene matches: 7. Germline-derived CDR1 and CDR2 are SGHRS and YFSETQ. The CDR3 is made up of 16 amino acids. The chain combines TRBV5-1 with TRBJ2-3, with 8 bases lining up with TRBD2. The sequence was collected from a male patient between 65 and 85 years old who had an allogeneic stem cell transplant from an unrelated donor, so T cells may come from the graft donor. Some clones in this sample may be carry-over from other donors' samples. The specimen was peripheral blood mononuclear cells, collected 30 days after allogeneic stem cell transplant. Here the CDR3 DNA reads TGCGCCAGCAGCTTAACGGCGGGAGGTGACACAGATACGCAGTATTTT. Its protein is CASSLTAGGDTDTQYF.